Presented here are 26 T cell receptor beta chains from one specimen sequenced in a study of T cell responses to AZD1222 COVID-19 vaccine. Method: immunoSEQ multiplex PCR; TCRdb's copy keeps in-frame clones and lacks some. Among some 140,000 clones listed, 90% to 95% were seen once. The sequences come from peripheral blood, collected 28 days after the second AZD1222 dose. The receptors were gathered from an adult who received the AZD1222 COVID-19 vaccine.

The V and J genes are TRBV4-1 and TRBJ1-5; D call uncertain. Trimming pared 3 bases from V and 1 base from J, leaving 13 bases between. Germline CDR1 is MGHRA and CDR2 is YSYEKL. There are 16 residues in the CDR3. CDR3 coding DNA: TGCGCCAGCAGCCAGGATTCTGTTCGGAGCAATCAGCCCCAGCATTTT. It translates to CASSQDSVRSNQPQHF.

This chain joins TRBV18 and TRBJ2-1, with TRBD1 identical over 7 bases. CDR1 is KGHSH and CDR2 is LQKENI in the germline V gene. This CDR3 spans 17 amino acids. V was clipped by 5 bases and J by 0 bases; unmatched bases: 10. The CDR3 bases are TGTGCCAGCTCAGACTTCCGGGGACAGAGCTCCTACAATGAGCAGTTCTTC. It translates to CASSDFRGQSSYNEQFF.

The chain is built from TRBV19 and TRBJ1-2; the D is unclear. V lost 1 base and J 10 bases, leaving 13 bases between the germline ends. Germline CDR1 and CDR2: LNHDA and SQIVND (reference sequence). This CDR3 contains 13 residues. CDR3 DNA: TGTGCCAGTAGTATAGTTGACGATTCGCCCTACACCTTC. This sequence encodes CASSIVDDSPYTF.

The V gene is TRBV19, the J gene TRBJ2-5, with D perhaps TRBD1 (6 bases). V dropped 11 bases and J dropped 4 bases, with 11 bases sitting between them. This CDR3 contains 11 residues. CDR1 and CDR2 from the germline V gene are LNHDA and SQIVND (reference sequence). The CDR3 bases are TGTGCCTCTGGGGGCGTAGAGACCCAGTACTTC. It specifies CASGGVETQYF. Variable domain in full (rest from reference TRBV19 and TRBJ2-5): DGGITQSPKYLFRKEGQNVTLSCEQNLNHDAMYWYRQDPGQGLRLIYYSQIVNDFQKGDIAEGYSVSREKKESFPLTVTSAQKNPTAFYLCASGGVETQYFGPGTRLLVL.

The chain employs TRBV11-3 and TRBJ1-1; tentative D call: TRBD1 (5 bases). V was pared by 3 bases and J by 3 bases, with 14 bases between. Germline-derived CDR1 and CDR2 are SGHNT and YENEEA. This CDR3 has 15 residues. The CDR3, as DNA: TGTGCCAGCAGCTTTCAGGGTGGGGGTCACACTGAAGCTTTCTTT. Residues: CASSFQGGGHTEAFF. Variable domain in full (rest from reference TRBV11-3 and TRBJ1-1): EAGVVQSPRYKIIEKKQPVAFWCNPISGHNTLYWYLQNLGQGPELLIRYENEEAVDDSQLPKDRFSAERLKGVDSTLKIQPAELGDSAVYLCASSFQGGGHTEAFFGQGTRLTVV.

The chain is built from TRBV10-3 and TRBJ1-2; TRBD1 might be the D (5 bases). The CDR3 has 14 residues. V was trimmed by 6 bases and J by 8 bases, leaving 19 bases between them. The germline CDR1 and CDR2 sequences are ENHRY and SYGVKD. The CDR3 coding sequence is TGTGCCATCAGAGACGGGACGGTGCAGCAGGGCTACACCTTC. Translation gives CAIRDGTVQQGYTF.

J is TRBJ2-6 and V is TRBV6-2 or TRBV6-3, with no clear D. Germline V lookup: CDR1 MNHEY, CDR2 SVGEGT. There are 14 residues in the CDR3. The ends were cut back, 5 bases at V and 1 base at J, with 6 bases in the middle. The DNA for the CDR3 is TGTGCCAGCAGTGAGGTGTCTGGGGCCAACGTCCTGACTTTC. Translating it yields CASSEVSGANVLTF.

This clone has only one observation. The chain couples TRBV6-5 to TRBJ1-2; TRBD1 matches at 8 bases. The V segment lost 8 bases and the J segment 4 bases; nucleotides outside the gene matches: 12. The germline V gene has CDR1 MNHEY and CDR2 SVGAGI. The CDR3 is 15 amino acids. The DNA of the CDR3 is TGTGCCAGCCGCCTGGGACAGGCCCAGGGCTATGGCTACACCTTC. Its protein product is CASRLGQAQGYGYTF.

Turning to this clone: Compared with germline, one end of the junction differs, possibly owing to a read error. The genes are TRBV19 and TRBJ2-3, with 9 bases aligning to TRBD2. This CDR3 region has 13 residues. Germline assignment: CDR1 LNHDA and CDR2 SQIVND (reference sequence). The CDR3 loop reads CASSFSTAGGRNF. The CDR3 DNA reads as TGTGCCAGTAGTTTTTCGACAGCGGGGGGCAGGAATTTT.

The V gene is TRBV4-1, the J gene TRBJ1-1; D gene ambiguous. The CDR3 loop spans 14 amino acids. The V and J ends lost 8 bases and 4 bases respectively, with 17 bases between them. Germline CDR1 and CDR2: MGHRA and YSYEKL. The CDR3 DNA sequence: TGCGCCAGCGTCGAGGGTGCTTGGGGCACTGAAGCTTTCTTT. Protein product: CASVEGAWGTEAFF.

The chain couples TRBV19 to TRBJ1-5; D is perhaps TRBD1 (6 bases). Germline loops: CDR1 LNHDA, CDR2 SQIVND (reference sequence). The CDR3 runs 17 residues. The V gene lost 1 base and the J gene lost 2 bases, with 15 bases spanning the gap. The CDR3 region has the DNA TGTGCCAGTAGTATAGTTATGGGGGGCAGTGGCAATCAGCCCCAGCATTTT. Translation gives CASSIVMGGSGNQPQHF.

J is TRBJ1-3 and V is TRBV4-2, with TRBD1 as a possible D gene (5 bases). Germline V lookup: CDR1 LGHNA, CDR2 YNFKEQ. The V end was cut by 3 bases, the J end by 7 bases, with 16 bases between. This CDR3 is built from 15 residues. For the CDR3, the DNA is TGTGCCAGCAGCCAGGTACAGGCCCCCGGGAACACCATATATTTT. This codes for CASSQVQAPGNTIYF.

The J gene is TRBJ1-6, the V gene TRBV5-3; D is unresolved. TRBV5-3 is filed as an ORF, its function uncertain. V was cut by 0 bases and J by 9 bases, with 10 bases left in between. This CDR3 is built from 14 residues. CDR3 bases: TGTGCCAGAAGCTTGGGGGGATTGGGTTCACCCCTCCACTTT. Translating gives CARSLGGLGSPLHF.

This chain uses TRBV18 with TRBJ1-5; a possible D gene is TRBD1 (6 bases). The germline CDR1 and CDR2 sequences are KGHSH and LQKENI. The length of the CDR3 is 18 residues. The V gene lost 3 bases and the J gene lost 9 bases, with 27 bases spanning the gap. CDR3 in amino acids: CASSPGAINVGGFRPQHF. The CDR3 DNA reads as TGTGCCAGCTCACCGGGGGCCATTAACGTAGGCGGCTTTCGGCCCCAGCATTTT. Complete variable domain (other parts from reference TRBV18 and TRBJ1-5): NAGVMQNPRHLVRRRGQEARLRCSPMKGHSHVYWYRQLPEEGLKFMVYLQKENIIDESGMPKERFSAEFPKEGPSILRIQQVVRGDSAAYFCASSPGAINVGGFRPQHFGDGTRLSIL.

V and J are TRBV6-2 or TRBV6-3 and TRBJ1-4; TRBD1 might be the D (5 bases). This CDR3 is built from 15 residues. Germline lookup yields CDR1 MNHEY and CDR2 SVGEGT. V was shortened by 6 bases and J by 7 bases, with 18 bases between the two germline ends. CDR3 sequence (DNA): TGTGCCAGCAGCAACTCAGGGAGGCGAGTTGAAAAACTGTTTTTT. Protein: CASSNSGRRVEKLFF.

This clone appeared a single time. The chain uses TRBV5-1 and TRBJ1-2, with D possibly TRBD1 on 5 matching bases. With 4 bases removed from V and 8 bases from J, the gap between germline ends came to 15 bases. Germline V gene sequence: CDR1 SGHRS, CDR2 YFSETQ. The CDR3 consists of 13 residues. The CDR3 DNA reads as TGCGCCAGCAGCCAACAGGAGTACGTGGGCTACACCTTC. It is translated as CASSQQEYVGYTF.

The CDR3 sequence: CASSVAPDRGAGYTF. CDR3 DNA: TGTGCCAGCAGCGTAGCCCCAGACAGGGGAGCTGGCTACACCTTC. The J gene is TRBJ1-2, the V gene TRBV9; the match to TRBD1 covers 8 bases. The germline gives CDR1 SGDLS, CDR2 YYNGEE. The CDR3 length is 15 residues. J gave up 7 bases and V 0 bases, and 8 bases lay outside the gene matches.

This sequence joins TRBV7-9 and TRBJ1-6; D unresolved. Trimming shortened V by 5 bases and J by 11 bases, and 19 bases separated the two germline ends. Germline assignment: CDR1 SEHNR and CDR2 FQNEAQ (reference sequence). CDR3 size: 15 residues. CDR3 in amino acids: CASSPPGSPGPPLHF. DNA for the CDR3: TGTGCCAGCAGCCCACCCGGGTCCCCCGGACCACCCCTCCACTTT.

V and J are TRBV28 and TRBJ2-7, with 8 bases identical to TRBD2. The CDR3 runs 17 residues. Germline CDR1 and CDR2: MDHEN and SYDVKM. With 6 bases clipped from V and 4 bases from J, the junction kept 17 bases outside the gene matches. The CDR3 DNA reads TGTGCCAGCAGCTGCTCCGGGACTAGTTATTGCCGGTACGAGCAGTACTTC. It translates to CASSCSGTSYCRYEQYF. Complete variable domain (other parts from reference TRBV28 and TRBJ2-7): DVKVTQSSRYLVKRTGEKVFLECVQDMDHENMFWYRQDPGLGLRLIYFSYDVKMKEKGDIPEGYSVSREKKERFSLILESASTNQTSMYLCASSCSGTSYCRYEQYFGPGTRLTVT.

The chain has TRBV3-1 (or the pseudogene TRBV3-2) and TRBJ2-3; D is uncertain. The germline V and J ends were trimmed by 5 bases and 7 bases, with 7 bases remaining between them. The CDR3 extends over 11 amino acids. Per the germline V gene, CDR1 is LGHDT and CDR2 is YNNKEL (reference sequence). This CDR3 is CASSLKYTQYF. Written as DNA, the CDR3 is TGTGCCAGCAGCTTAAAATATACGCAGTATTTT.

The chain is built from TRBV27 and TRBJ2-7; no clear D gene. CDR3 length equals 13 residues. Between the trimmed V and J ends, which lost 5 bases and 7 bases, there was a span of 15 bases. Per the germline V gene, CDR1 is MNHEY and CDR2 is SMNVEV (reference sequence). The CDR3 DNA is TGTGCCAGCAGTCGGCGGAGCTACGGGGAGCAGTACTTC. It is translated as CASSRRSYGEQYF.

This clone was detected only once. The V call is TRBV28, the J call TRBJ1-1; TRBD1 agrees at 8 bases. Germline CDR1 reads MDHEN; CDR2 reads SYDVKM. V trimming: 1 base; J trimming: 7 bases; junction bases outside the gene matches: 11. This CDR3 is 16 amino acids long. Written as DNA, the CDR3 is TGTGCCAGCAGTTTATCCAGGGGGCAGGGGGCGGTTGAAGCTTTCTTT. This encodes CASSLSRGQGAVEAFF.

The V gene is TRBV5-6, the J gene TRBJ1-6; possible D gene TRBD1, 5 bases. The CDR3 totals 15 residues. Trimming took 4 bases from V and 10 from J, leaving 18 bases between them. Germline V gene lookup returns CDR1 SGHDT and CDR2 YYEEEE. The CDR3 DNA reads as TGTGCCAGCAGCCCCCAGGTAGGGACCGACTCACCCCTCCACTTT. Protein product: CASSPQVGTDSPLHF.

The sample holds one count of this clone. CDR3 sequence (DNA): TGTGCCAGCAGCCATACCCCCCCTCGGGGCTACACCTTC. Amino acid sequence: CASSHTPPRGYTF. The chain employs TRBV7-9 and TRBJ1-2; no clear D. In germline, CDR1 is SEHNR, CDR2 FQNEAQ (reference sequence). Trimming pared 5 bases from V and 8 bases from J, leaving 15 bases between. There are 13 residues in the CDR3.

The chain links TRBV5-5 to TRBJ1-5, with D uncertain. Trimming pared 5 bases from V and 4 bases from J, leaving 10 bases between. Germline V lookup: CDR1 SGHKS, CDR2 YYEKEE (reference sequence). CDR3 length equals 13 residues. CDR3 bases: TGTGCCAGCAGTTGGAACGGGAATCAGCCCCAGCATTTT. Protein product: CASSWNGNQPQHF.

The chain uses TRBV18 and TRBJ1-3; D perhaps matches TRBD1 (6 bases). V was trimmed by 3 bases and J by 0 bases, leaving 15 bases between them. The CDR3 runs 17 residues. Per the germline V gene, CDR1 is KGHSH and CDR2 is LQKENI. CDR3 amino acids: CASSPTGPGGSGNTIYF. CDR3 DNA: TGTGCCAGCTCACCGACAGGTCCAGGAGGCTCTGGAAACACCATATATTTT.